The clone carrying this T cell receptor (beta chain) appeared many times. Its antigen is currently unknown. The ends were cut back, 3 bases at V and 10 bases at J, with 12 bases in the middle. Per the germline V gene, CDR1 is DFQATT and CDR2 is SNEGSKA (reference sequence). The length of the CDR3 is 12 residues. One entry per CDR3 protein results from TCRdb running MiXCR on the reads. The data show roughly 230,000 distinct CDR3 sequences, 6.5% seen once. These data come from a study of T cell repertoires in cytomegalovirus infection. Overall study: Matching HLA type, along with CMV infection, was indicated by public TCR beta signatures. General observations from the study: Identification of carriers of CMV plus the relevant HLA was achieved through cumulative public TCR beta family frequency. In two of eight donors, the top clonotype was HLA-C-restricted CMV-specific.

The rearrangement uses TRBV20-1 and TRBJ1-4, with D uncertain. The receptor's source is a human donor in good health (CMV status not recorded). Some clones in this sample may be carry-over from other donors' samples. The sequenced sample was PBMCs. DNA of the CDR3: TGCAGTGCTAGGGGAGCGCTTGGAAAACTGTTTTTT. Its translation is CSARGALGKLFF.